The 26 T cell receptor beta chains reported below all come from one sample, sequenced in a study of beta chain features in type 1 diabetes. Study-wide results and limits: When Type 1 diabetes patients were examined, their TCRB CDR3s proved moderately but significantly shorter in all four CD4+ subsets.

Expressed TCRB transcripts got sequenced, as all isolated RNA was reverse transcribed. Profiled with immunoSEQ multiplex PCR; TCRdb holds only in-frame clones, not every one. The data show roughly 260,000 clones, 20% seen once. No antigen is known for these receptors. Source material: naive CD4+ T cells from blood. The receptor source for this set is a middle-aged woman with type 1 diabetes.

The V call is TRBV4-1, the J call TRBJ1-1; 9 bases are a match to TRBD1. This CDR3 contains 15 residues. Germline V CDR1 and CDR2: MGHRA, YSYEKL. The trim removed 4 bases at V and 1 base at J, leaving 4 bases unmatched. The chain's CDR3 is CASSRGQGPNTEAFF. Here the CDR3 DNA reads TGCGCCAGCAGCCGGGGACAGGGACCGAACACTGAAGCTTTCTTT.

In this sample, this clone turned up a few times. The chain uses TRBV6-5 and TRBJ2-6; 7 bases map to TRBD1. Germline lookup yields CDR1 MNHEY and CDR2 SVGAGI. V was clipped by 5 bases and J by 4 bases; unmatched bases: 5. The length of the CDR3 is 15 residues. CDR3 in amino acids: CASSNRGRGANVLTF. The CDR3 DNA is TGTGCCAGCAGTAACAGGGGTCGGGGGGCCAACGTCCTGACTTTC.

This clone was found a few times. This sequence joins TRBV5-1 and TRBJ2-5; possible D gene TRBD1, 5 bases. V was trimmed by 7 bases and J by 5 bases, leaving 15 bases between them. The CDR3 has 13 amino acids. In germline, CDR1 is SGHRS, CDR2 YFSETQ. Written as DNA, the CDR3 is TGCGCCAGCCGAGACAGTGAGAGGGAGACCCAGTACTTC. Protein sequence: CASRDSERETQYF. The whole variable domain, filled in from reference TRBV5-1 and TRBJ2-5, reads KAGVTQTPRYLIKTRGQQVTLSCSPISGHRSVSWYQQTPGQGLQFLFEYFSETQRNKGNFPGRFSGRQFSNSRSEMNVSTLELGDSALYLCASRDSERETQYFGPGTRLLVL.

The chain joins TRBV18 to TRBJ2-1; a weak D match, TRBD2 (6 bases). The CDR3 extends over 16 amino acids. Trimming pared 3 bases from V and 3 bases from J, leaving 15 bases between. Looked up from germline, CDR1 is KGHSH and CDR2 is LQKENI. CDR3 sequence (DNA): TGTGCCAGCTCACCGCAAGGAGGGCCTAACTACAATGAGCAGTTCTTC. It yields the protein CASSPQGGPNYNEQFF.

V usage is TRBV28 and J usage is TRBJ2-5, with 7 positions matching TRBD2. V gave up 6 bases and J gave up 4 bases; unmatched junction bases: 5. Germline V CDR1 and CDR2: MDHEN, SYDVKM. There are 13 residues in the CDR3. CDR3 amino acids: CASSGGEGETQYF. CDR3 nucleotide sequence: TGTGCCAGCAGCGGCGGGGAGGGAGAGACCCAGTACTTC.

As to this clone: The same CDR3 also results from other DNA sequences found in this sample. The chain links TRBV18 to TRBJ1-1, with D maybe TRBD1 (5 bases). CDR3 length: 14 amino acids. The germline V gene encodes CDR1 KGHSH and CDR2 LQKENI. V lost 1 base and J 1 base, leaving 7 bases between the germline ends. CDR3 nucleotide sequence: TGTGCCAGCTCACCACGGCAGGGGAACACTGAAGCTTTCTTT. Its translation is CASSPRQGNTEAFF. The complete variable domain, with remaining parts taken from reference TRBV18 and TRBJ1-1, reads NAGVMQNPRHLVRRRGQEARLRCSPMKGHSHVYWYRQLPEEGLKFMVYLQKENIIDESGMPKERFSAEFPKEGPSILRIQQVVRGDSAAYFCASSPRQGNTEAFFGQGTRLTVV.

The rearrangement joins TRBV28 to TRBJ2-3; D not certain. V gave up 6 bases and J gave up 5 bases, with 24 bases separating them. CDR1 and CDR2 from the germline V gene are MDHEN and SYDVKM. The CDR3 has 17 residues. The CDR3: CASRVPRGLASQDTQYF. CDR3 coding DNA: TGTGCCAGCAGGGTACCCAGAGGTCTCGCATCGCAAGATACGCAGTATTTT. Looking up the rest from reference TRBV28 and TRBJ2-3 gives the full variable domain: DVKVTQSSRYLVKRTGEKVFLECVQDMDHENMFWYRQDPGLGLRLIYFSYDVKMKEKGDIPEGYSVSREKKERFSLILESASTNQTSMYLCASRVPRGLASQDTQYFGPGTRLTVL.

This clone was observed a few times. This sequence joins TRBV5-1 and TRBJ2-1, with TRBD2 matching over 8 bases. This CDR3 contains 17 residues. Germline V gives CDR1 SGHRS, CDR2 YFSETQ. Germline trimming cut 4 bases from V and 0 bases from J; bases unmatched to any gene: 9. The CDR3, as DNA: TGCGCCAGCAGCGTGTTAGCGGGGAGTAGCTCCTACAATGAGCAGTTCTTC. Residues: CASSVLAGSSSYNEQFF.

This clone has a handful of counts. This rearrangement joins TRBV7-9 to TRBJ1-2; D remains ambiguous. CDR1 SEHNR and CDR2 FQNEAQ come from the germline V gene (reference sequence). V was clipped by 11 bases and J by 7 bases, with 8 bases between them. CDR3 length equals 9 residues. The CDR3 spells CAVSGGYTF. Written as DNA, the CDR3 is TGTGCCGTGTCAGGTGGCTACACCTTC.

This clone occurred a few times. The gene calls are TRBV9 and TRBJ2-2; maybe TRBD1 (6 bases). V dropped 0 bases and J dropped 6 bases, with 18 bases sitting between them. CDR3 length equals 17 residues. CDR1 is SGDLS, CDR2 YYNGEE, per germline. The CDR3 DNA sequence: TGTGCCAGCAGCGTAGCCTCGTCCCCAGGGGCCGCCGGGGAGCTGTTTTTT. Amino acid sequence: CASSVASSPGAAGELFF.

The chain carries TRBV19 and TRBJ1-2; the match to TRBD1 covers 7 bases. V lost 3 bases to trimming and J lost 7 bases; unmatched junction nucleotides: 5. CDR3 length: 13 residues. Germline assignment: CDR1 LNHDA and CDR2 SQIVND (reference sequence). The CDR3 DNA reads as TGTGCCAGTAGTATGGCAGGGGGTTTTGGCTACACCTTC. Its translation is CASSMAGGFGYTF.

The rearrangement links TRBV7-9 to TRBJ2-1; 7 nucleotides align to TRBD1. Germline loops: CDR1 SEHNR, CDR2 FQNEAQ (reference sequence). V gave up 5 bases and J gave up 12 bases; unmatched junction bases: 13. The CDR3 is 14 amino acids. DNA for the CDR3: TGTGCCAGCAGCACATACAGGGGTGAAGGTGTGCAGTTCTTC. Translation gives CASSTYRGEGVQFF.

This chain uses TRBV28 with TRBJ1-1; D unclear. The CDR3 sequence is 11 residues long. V shed 8 bases and J shed 2 bases, with 6 bases lying between them. Germline-derived CDR1 and CDR2 are MDHEN and SYDVKM. The CDR3 region has the DNA TGTGCCAGCTTAAGCAACACTGAAGCTTTCTTT. Its translation is CASLSNTEAFF.

This sequence joins TRBV6-5 and TRBJ1-5, with 7 bases identical to TRBD1. From germline, CDR1 is MNHEY and CDR2 SVGAGI. The V segment lost 7 bases and the J segment 2 bases; nucleotides outside the gene matches: 8. The length of the CDR3 is 15 residues. The CDR3 nucleotides are TGTGCCAGCATAAGGGATGGACAGGGCAATCAGCCCCAGCATTTT. Its translation: CASIRDGQGNQPQHF.

The chain is built from TRBV18 and TRBJ1-5; no clear D. The CDR3 covers 15 residues. Looked up from germline, CDR1 is KGHSH and CDR2 is LQKENI. V lost 6 bases, J lost 2 bases, and 14 bases lay in between. CDR3 in amino acids: CASSALSGGNQPQHF. In DNA form, the CDR3 reads TGTGCCAGCTCCGCCCTTTCGGGTGGCAATCAGCCCCAGCATTTT.

In this sample, this clone turned up a few times. This chain links TRBV4-1 with TRBJ2-2, with 9 bases that match TRBD2. The germline V gene has CDR1 MGHRA and CDR2 YSYEKL. The CDR3 consists of 16 residues. The ends lost 1 base at V and 6 bases at J; junction bases unmatched: 6. The CDR3 reads CASSQVGGRGPGELFF. The CDR3 DNA follows: TGCGCCAGCAGCCAAGTAGGCGGGAGGGGTCCCGGGGAGCTGTTTTTT.

This clone has more than one count but fewer than ten. A read error may produce the germline difference seen at one junction end. The rearrangement joins TRBV20-1 to TRBJ2-7; D perhaps matches TRBD1 (5 bases). The CDR3 is 11 amino acids. The germline V gene encodes CDR1 DFQATT and CDR2 SNEGSKA (reference sequence). Here the CDR3 reads CSARVPTVPNF. Here the CDR3 DNA reads TGCAGTGCTAGAGTCCCGACAGTCCCTAACTTC.

This clone was found a few times. The genes are TRBV7-3 and TRBJ2-1; TRBD2 might be the D (5 bases). CDR1 and CDR2 from the germline V gene are SGHTA and FQGTGA. The CDR3 is 14 residues long. Trimming stripped 5 bases from V and 7 bases from J, with 15 bases between. CDR3 DNA: TGTGCCAGCAGCCGAGGGCAGAAGGGAAATGAGCAGTTCTTC. Protein product: CASSRGQKGNEQFF.

The gene calls are TRBV9 and TRBJ2-5, with 10 bases aligning to TRBD1. The CDR3 contains 14 residues. CDR1 is SGDLS and CDR2 is YYNGEE in the germline V gene. Trimming at V came to 4 bases and at J to 5 bases, leaving 5 bases not matched to a gene. The CDR3 coding sequence is TGTGCCAGCAGCAGGGACAGGGGAAGGGAGACCCAGTACTTC. It translates to CASSRDRGRETQYF.

In DNA, the CDR3 is TGTGCCAGTAACCGGGCCCCGGGGACCTACGAGCAGTACTTC. Translation: CASNRAPGTYEQYF. The chain joins TRBV19 to TRBJ2-7; weak D call: TRBD2 (5 bases). V dropped 7 bases and J dropped 2 bases, with 15 bases sitting between them. CDR1 is LNHDA, CDR2 SQIVND, per germline (reference sequence). The CDR3 has 14 amino acids.

V gene TRBV9 combines with J gene TRBJ2-7, with 12 bases that match TRBD2. This CDR3 spans 14 amino acids. Germline CDR1 is SGDLS and CDR2 is YYNGEE. With 4 bases clipped from V and 6 bases from J, the junction kept 5 bases outside the gene matches. DNA of the CDR3: TGTGCCAGCAGCACGACTAGCGGGAGTGGCGAGCAGTACTTC. Translation: CASSTTSGSGEQYF.

The chain combines TRBV5-1 with TRBJ2-5; 10 nucleotides align to TRBD2. V was pared by 3 bases and J by 2 bases, with 1 base of the junction left unmatched. The V gene's germline CDR1 is SGHRS and CDR2 YFSETQ. The CDR3 consists of 14 residues. CDR3 sequence: CASSSLAGQETQYF. CDR3 nucleotide sequence: TGCGCCAGCAGCTCACTAGCGGGACAAGAGACCCAGTACTTC.

V usage is TRBV2 and J usage is TRBJ2-4; 7 nucleotides align to TRBD2. CDR1 is SNHLY and CDR2 is FYNNEI in the germline V gene. There are 14 residues in the CDR3. With V trimmed by 2 bases and J by 8 bases, 6 bases remained unmatched. CDR3 sequence (DNA): TGTGCCAGCAGTGAACTCCCGAGCGGGGACATTCAGTACTTC. Amino acids: CASSELPSGDIQYF.

V is TRBV6-5 and J is TRBJ2-5; TRBD1 matches at 7 bases. Unmatched junction bases numbered 5, after V lost 5 bases and J lost 5 bases. CDR1 MNHEY and CDR2 SVGAGI come from the germline V gene. The CDR3 consists of 13 residues. The CDR3 nucleotides read TGTGCCAGCAGTAACAGGGGACAGGAGACCCAGTACTTC. This codes for CASSNRGQETQYF.

This clone was observed once. CDR3: CASSLDRGRNTDTQYF. The CDR3 DNA follows: TGTGCCAGCAGCTTAGACAGGGGGAGGAACACAGATACGCAGTATTTT. The chain uses TRBV7-9 and TRBJ2-3; 8 bases map to TRBD1. The V gene's germline CDR1 is SEHNR and CDR2 FQNEAQ (reference sequence). V shed 1 base, J shed 2 bases, and the junction held 5 bases outside the gene matches. The CDR3 sequence is 16 residues long.

This clone has more than one count but fewer than ten. This chain uses TRBV5-1 with TRBJ2-7, with 12 bases matching TRBD1. With 0 bases clipped from V and 7 bases from J, the junction kept 5 bases outside the gene matches. Germline CDR1 is SGHRS and CDR2 is YFSETQ. The CDR3 spans 15 residues. Here the CDR3 reads CASSLEGQGAQEQYF. As DNA, the CDR3 is TGCGCCAGCAGCTTGGAGGGACAGGGGGCGCAAGAGCAGTACTTC.